The clone carrying this TCR beta chain was found once. Antigen: not known. These data belong to a study of T-cell reconstitution after alpha-beta-depleted transplantation in children. Study findings and constraints: Recipient T cells and thymic progenitors that survived gave rise to the high TCRbeta diversity observed at day 60 in some patients. By about two months after transplant, alpha-beta T cells reportedly arose from several hundred graft clones that had expanded. Once a year had passed after transplant, T-cell counts and diversity came mostly from newly produced T cells.

V lost 2 bases and J 4 bases, leaving 14 bases between the germline ends. Germline V gene sequence: CDR1 MNHEY, CDR2 SVGAGI. The CDR3 consists of 16 residues. As it was prepared, the TCRbeta library received unique molecular identifiers. TCRdb recomputed calls from the PCR reads with MiXCR, one row per CDR3 protein. The sample holds around 580,000 distinct CDR3 sequences, 25% to 30% seen once. The TCR sequence derives from a boy under three years old with Wiskott-Aldrich syndrome, due to receive a stem cell transplant. The chain employs TRBV6-5 and TRBJ2-2, with D maybe TRBD2 (6 bases). The sequencing used PBMCs, collected before TCRalphabeta/CD19-depleted stem cell transplant. CDR3 bases: TGTGCCAGCAGTTACGGGGGACTCCCGGGCACCGGGGAGCTGTTTTTT. It is translated as CASSYGGLPGTGELFF.